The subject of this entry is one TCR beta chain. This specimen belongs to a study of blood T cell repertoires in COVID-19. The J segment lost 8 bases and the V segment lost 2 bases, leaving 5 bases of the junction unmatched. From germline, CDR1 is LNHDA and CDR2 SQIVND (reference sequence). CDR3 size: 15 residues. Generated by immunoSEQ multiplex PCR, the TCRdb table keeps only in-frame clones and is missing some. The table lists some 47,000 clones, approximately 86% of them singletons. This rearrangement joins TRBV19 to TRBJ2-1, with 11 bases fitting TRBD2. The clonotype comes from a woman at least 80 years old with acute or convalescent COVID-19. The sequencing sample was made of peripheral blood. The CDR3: CASSIQLAGAHEQFF. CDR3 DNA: TGTGCCAGTAGTATACAACTAGCGGGGGCCCATGAGCAGTTCTTC. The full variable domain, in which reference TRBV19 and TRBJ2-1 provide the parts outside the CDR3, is DGGITQSPKYLFRKEGQNVTLSCEQNLNHDAMYWYRQDPGQGLRLIYYSQIVNDFQKGDIAEGYSVSREKKESFPLTVTSAQKNPTAFYLCASSIQLAGAHEQFFGPGTRLTVL.